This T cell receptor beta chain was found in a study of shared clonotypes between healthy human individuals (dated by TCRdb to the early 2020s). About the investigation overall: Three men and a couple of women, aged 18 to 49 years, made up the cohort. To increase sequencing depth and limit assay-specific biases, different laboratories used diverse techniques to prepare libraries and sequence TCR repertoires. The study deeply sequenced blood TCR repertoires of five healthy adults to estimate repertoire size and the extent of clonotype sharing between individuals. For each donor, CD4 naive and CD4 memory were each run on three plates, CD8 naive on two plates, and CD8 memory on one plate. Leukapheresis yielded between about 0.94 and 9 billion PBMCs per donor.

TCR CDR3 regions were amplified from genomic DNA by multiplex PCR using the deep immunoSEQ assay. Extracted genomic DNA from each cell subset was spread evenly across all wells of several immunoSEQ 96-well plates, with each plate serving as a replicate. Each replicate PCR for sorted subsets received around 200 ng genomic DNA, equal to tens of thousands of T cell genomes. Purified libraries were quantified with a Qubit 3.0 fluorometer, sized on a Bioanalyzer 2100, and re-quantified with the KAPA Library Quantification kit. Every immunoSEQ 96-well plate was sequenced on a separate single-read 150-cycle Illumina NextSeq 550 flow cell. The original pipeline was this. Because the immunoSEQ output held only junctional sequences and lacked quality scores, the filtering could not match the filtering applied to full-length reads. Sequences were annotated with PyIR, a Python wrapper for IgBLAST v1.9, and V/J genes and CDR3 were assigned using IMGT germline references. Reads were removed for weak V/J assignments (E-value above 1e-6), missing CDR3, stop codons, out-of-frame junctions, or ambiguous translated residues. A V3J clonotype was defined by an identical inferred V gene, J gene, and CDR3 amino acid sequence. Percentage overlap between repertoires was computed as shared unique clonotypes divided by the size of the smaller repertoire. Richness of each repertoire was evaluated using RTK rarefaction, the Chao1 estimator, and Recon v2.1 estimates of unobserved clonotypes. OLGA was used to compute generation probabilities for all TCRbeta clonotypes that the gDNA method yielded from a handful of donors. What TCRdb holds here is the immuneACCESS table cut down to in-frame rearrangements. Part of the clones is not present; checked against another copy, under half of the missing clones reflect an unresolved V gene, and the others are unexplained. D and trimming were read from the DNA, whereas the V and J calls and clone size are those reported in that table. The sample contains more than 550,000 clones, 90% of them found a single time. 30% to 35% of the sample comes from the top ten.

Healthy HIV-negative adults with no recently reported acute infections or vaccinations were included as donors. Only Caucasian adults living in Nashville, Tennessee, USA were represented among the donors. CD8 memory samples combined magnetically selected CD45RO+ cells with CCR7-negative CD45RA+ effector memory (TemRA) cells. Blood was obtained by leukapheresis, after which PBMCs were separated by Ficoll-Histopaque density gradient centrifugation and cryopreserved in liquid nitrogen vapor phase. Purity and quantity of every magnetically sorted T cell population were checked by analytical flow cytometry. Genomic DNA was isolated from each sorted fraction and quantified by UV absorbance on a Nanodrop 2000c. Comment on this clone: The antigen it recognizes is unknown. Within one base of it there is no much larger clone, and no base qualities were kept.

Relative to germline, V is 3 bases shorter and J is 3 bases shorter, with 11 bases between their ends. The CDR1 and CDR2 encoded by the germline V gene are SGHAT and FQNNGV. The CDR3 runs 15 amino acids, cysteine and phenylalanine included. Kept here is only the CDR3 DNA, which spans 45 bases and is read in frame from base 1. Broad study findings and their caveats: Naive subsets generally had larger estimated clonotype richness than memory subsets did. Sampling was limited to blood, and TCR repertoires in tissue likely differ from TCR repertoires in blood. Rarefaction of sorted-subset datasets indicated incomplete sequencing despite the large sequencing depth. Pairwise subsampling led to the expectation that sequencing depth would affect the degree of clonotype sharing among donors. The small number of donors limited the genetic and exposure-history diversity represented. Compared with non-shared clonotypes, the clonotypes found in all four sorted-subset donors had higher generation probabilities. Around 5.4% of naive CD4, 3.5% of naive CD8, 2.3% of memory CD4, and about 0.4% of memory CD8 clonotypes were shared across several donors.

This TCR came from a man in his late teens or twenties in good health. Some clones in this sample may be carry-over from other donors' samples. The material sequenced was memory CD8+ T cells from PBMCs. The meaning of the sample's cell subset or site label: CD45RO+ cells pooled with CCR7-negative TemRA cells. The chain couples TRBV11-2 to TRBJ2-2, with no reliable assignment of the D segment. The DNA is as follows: TGTGCCAGCAGCTTTTCGAGTAGGGACACCGGGGAGCTGTTTTTT. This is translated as CASSFSSRDTGELFF. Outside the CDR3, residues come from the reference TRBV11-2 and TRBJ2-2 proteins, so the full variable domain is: EAGVAQSPRYKIIEKRQSVAFWCNPISGHATLYWYQQILGQGPKLLIQFQNNGVVDDSQLPKDRFSAERLKGVDSTLKIQPAKLEDSAVYLCASSFSSRDTGELFFGEGSRLTVL.